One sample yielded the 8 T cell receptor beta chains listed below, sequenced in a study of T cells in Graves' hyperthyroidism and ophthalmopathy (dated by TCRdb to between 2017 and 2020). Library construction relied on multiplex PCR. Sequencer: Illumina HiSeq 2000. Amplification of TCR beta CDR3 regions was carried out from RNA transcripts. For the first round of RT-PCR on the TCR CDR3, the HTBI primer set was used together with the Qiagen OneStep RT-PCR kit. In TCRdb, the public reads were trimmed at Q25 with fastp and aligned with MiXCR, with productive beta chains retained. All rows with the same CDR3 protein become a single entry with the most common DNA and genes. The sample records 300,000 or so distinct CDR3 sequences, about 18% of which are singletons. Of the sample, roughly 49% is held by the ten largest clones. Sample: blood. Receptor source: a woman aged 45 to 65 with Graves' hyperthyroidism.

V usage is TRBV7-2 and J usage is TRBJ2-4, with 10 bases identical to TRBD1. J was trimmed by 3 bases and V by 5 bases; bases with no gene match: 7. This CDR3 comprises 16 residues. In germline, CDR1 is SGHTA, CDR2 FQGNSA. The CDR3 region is CASSPGTGVGKNIQYF. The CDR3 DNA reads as TGTGCCAGCAGCCCCGGGACAGGGGTCGGCAAAAACATTCAGTACTTC. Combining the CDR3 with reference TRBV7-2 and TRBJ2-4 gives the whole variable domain GAGVSQSPSNKVTEKGKDVELRCDPISGHTALYWYRQSLGQGLEFLIYFQGNSAPDKSGLPSDRFSAERTGGSVSTLTIQRTQQEDSAVYLCASSPGTGVGKNIQYFGAGTRLSVL.

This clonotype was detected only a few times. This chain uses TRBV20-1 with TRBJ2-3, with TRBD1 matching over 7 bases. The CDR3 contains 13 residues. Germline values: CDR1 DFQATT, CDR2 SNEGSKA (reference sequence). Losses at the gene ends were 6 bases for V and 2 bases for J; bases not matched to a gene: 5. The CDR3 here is CSARDSYTDTQYF. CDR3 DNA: TGCAGTGCCCGGGACAGTTACACAGATACGCAGTATTTT.

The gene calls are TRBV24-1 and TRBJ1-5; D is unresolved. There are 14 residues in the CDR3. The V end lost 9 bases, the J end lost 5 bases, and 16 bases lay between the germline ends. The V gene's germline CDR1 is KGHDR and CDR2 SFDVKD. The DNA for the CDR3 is TGTGCCACCTTTAAAGGGTTGGATGATCAGCCCCAGCATTTT. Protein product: CATFKGLDDQPQHF.

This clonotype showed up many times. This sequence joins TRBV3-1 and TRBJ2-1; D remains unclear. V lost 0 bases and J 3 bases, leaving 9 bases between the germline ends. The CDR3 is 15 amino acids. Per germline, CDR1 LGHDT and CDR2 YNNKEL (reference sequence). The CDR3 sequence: CASSQDRGDYNEQFF. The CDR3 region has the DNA TGTGCCAGCAGCCAAGATCGAGGAGACTACAATGAGCAGTTCTTC.

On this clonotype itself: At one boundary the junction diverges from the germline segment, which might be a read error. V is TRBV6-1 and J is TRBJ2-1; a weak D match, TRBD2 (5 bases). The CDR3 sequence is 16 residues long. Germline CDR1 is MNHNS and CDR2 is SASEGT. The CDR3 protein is CASREEDWLSYNEQFF. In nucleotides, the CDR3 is TGTGCCAGCAGAGAAGAGGACTGGCTCTCCTACAATGAGCAGTTCTTC.

This CDR3 is CASSLEPEDGYTF. The CDR3 nucleotides are TGTGCCAGCAGCTTAGAACCCGAGGATGGCTACACCTTC. The chain carries TRBV7-9 and TRBJ1-2; no clear D gene. Germline lookup yields CDR1 SEHNR and CDR2 FQNEAQ (reference sequence). The V end was cut by 1 base, the J end by 6 bases, with 9 bases between. The CDR3 covers 13 residues.

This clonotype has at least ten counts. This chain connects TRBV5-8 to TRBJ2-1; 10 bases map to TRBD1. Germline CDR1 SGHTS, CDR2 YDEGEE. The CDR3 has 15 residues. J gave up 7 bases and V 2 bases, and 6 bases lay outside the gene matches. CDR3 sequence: CASSFWGQGWNEQFF. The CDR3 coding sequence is TGTGCCAGCAGCTTCTGGGGACAGGGGTGGAATGAGCAGTTCTTC.

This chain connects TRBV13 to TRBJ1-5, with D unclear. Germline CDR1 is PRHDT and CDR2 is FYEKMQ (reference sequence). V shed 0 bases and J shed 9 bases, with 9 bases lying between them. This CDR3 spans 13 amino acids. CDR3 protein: CASSLGRARPQHF. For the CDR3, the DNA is TGTGCCAGCAGCTTAGGGAGGGCTCGGCCCCAGCATTTT.